Shown below are 31 T cell receptor beta chains from a single sample sequenced in a study of siplizumab effects on memory and regulatory T cells (dated by TCRdb to the late 2010s). Libraries came from the immunoSEQ multiplex PCR assay. The table was pulled from immuneACCESS by TCRdb, which kept in-frame rearrangements only. Such tables lose some clones; where checked, under half of the loss comes from unresolved V genes, and the rest has no known cause. In all, the sample holds approximately 92,000 clones, and 85% to 95% of those were seen once. The biggest ten clones account for approximately 1.2% of the sample. The sample comprised non-Treg CD4+ T cells sorted from blood. The sample's cell subset or site label, decoded: FACS-sorted unstimulated CD4+ non-regulatory T cells. The receptor source for this set is a human donor in good health.

The genes are TRBV2 and TRBJ1-2; D might be TRBD1 (5 bases). The CDR3 length is 13 residues. Trimming removed 5 bases at V and 6 bases at J, with 13 bases between. From germline, CDR1 is SNHLY and CDR2 FYNNEI. The CDR3 region has the DNA TGTGCCAGCAGTACAGGTTTAGTAAATGGCTACACCTTC. As protein: CASSTGLVNGYTF.

This chain uses TRBV2 with TRBJ1-2; no reliable D call. This CDR3 contains 11 residues. Germline V gene lookup returns CDR1 SNHLY and CDR2 FYNNEI. V was pared by 9 bases and J by 4 bases, with 9 bases between. As DNA, the CDR3 is TGTGCCAGTACACCGTTCTATGGCTACACCTTC. Its protein product is CASTPFYGYTF.

V and J are TRBV7-8 and TRBJ1-6; D might be TRBD1 (5 bases). Germline values: CDR1 SGHVS, CDR2 FQNEAQ. The CDR3 is 15 residues long. Trimming cost V 3 bases and J 4 bases, with 10 bases left between them. The CDR3 bases are TGTGCCAGCAGCTTGCCGGGACGATATAATTCACCCCTCCACTTT. Translating gives CASSLPGRYNSPLHF.

On this clone itself: The same CDR3 also results from other DNA sequences found in this sample. The chain joins TRBV14 to TRBJ1-2; the D gene is possibly TRBD1 (6 bases). Per germline, CDR1 SGHDN and CDR2 FVKESK. Trimming took 0 bases from V and 8 from J, leaving 16 bases between them. This CDR3 is built from 15 residues. CDR3 residues: CASSQEGGGRRGYTF. The CDR3 bases are TGTGCCAGCAGCCAAGAAGGCGGGGGGCGCAGGGGCTACACCTTC.

The CDR3 sequence is CASSLGQKGADTQYF. The CDR3 bases are TGTGCCAGCAGCCTGGGACAAAAGGGGGCAGATACGCAGTATTTT. This chain connects TRBV11-3 to TRBJ2-3; TRBD1 is a possible D gene (6 bases). The CDR3 contains 15 residues. CDR1 SGHNT and CDR2 YENEEA come from the germline V gene. Trimming shortened V by 5 bases and J by 4 bases, and 16 bases separated the two germline ends.

The chain carries TRBV7-3 and TRBJ2-1; D is possibly TRBD2 (6 bases). The V and J ends lost 1 base and 4 bases respectively, with 11 bases between them. The CDR3 is 15 residues long. Looked up from germline, CDR1 is SGHTA and CDR2 is FQGTGA. The CDR3 region is CASSLSGAKYNEQFF. The CDR3 nucleotides are TGTGCCAGCAGCTTAAGCGGGGCGAAATACAATGAGCAGTTCTTC.

V is TRBV11-2 and J is TRBJ2-1; unclear D gene. With 5 bases removed from V and 5 bases from J, the gap between germline ends came to 10 bases. CDR3 size: 13 residues. The V gene's germline CDR1 is SGHAT and CDR2 FQNNGV. CDR3 nucleotides: TGTGCCAGCAGCCAACTTGCCCACAATGAGCAGTTCTTC. It encodes CASSQLAHNEQFF.

Remarks on this clone: This sample also contains other DNA sequences that code for the same CDR3. This chain's CDR3 is CASSSIAGSSYNEQFF. CDR3 DNA sequence: TGTGCCAGCAGTTCCATAGCGGGAAGCTCCTACAATGAGCAGTTCTTC. J is TRBJ2-1 and V is TRBV27, with TRBD2 matching over 8 bases. The CDR3 length is 16 residues. The ends lost 4 bases at V and 0 bases at J; junction bases unmatched: 5. Per the germline V gene, CDR1 is MNHEY and CDR2 is SMNVEV (reference sequence).

As concerns this clone: One end of the junction fails to match germline, which may point to a read error. The genes are TRBV28 and TRBJ1-5; D is possibly TRBD1 (5 bases). The CDR3 spans 13 residues. CDR1 and CDR2 (germline): MDHEN, SYDVKM. The CDR3 nucleotides read TGTGCCAGTTATGGGGCCCTTAATCAGTCCCAGCATTTT. This translates into CASYGALNQSQHF.

The chain joins TRBV30 to TRBJ1-5, with 9 nucleotides matching TRBD1. The V gene's germline CDR1 is GTSNPN and CDR2 SVGIG (reference sequence). This CDR3 is built from 13 residues. V lost 5 bases to trimming and J lost 5 bases; unmatched junction nucleotides: 4. CDR3 DNA: TGTGCCTGGGACAGGGGGTCCGATCAGCCCCAGCATTTT. Protein product: CAWDRGSDQPQHF.

V gene TRBV5-1 combines with J gene TRBJ2-3, with 12 bases aligning to TRBD2. The germline CDR1 and CDR2 sequences are SGHRS and YFSETQ. The CDR3 consists of 15 residues. J lost 3 bases, V lost 4 bases, and 3 bases had no gene match. CDR3 nucleotide sequence: TGCGCCAGCAGCCCGCTAGCGGGAGGGACAGATACGCAGTATTTT. Its protein product is CASSPLAGGTDTQYF.

The V and J genes are TRBV4-1 and TRBJ2-1; TRBD2 matches at 13 bases. Germline V gives CDR1 MGHRA, CDR2 YSYEKL. The CDR3 has 17 amino acids. With 2 bases clipped from V and 14 bases from J, the junction kept 15 bases outside the gene matches. The CDR3 region has the DNA TGCGCCAGCAGCCAAATACTTTCTCCGGGACTAGCGGGATCAGAGTTCTTC. Protein: CASSQILSPGLAGSEFF.

The rearrangement uses TRBV5-1 and TRBJ1-1; 8 nucleotides agree with TRBD1. The CDR3 totals 15 residues. CDR1 is SGHRS and CDR2 is YFSETQ in the germline V gene. Trimming removed 2 bases from V and 4 bases from J; junction bases left unmatched: 7. CDR3 in DNA: TGCGCCAGCAGCTTCCAGGGGGCGGGTAGCACTGAAGCTTTCTTT. Its protein is CASSFQGAGSTEAFF.

The V and J genes are TRBV30 and TRBJ2-7, with D possibly TRBD1 on 5 matching bases. Looked up from germline, CDR1 is GTSNPN and CDR2 is SVGIG (reference sequence). The germline V and J ends were trimmed by 3 bases and 0 bases, with 6 bases remaining between them. This CDR3 region has 12 residues. For the CDR3, the DNA is TGTGCCTGGAGACAGGCCTCCTACGAGCAGTACTTC. Protein sequence: CAWRQASYEQYF. Complete variable domain (other parts from reference TRBV30 and TRBJ2-7): SQTIHQWPATLVQPVGSPLSLECTVEGTSNPNLYWYRQAAGRGLQLLFYSVGIGQISSEVPQNLSASRPQDRQFILSSKKLLLSDSGFYLCAWRQASYEQYFGPGTRLTVT.

This chain connects TRBV15 to TRBJ2-7; D tentatively reads TRBD1 or TRBD2 (5 bases each). With 5 bases removed from V and 6 bases from J, the gap between germline ends came to 17 bases. This CDR3 comprises 14 residues. The V gene's germline CDR1 is LNHNV and CDR2 YYDKDF (reference sequence). The CDR3 DNA follows: TGTGCCACCAGCTCCCGGGACCGAGGATCCGAGCAGTACTTC. It specifies CATSSRDRGSEQYF.

The chain links TRBV4-2 to TRBJ2-3; D unclear. Trimming pared 0 bases from V and 0 bases from J, leaving 7 bases between. This CDR3 has 15 residues. Per the germline V gene, CDR1 is LGHNA and CDR2 is YNFKEQ. CDR3 coding DNA: TGTGCCAGCAGCCAAGATAGTCATAGCACAGATACGCAGTATTTT. It specifies CASSQDSHSTDTQYF.

This clone occurred once. This chain links TRBV4-1 with TRBJ1-1; perhaps TRBD1 as D (6 bases). V gave up 3 bases and J gave up 1 base, with 27 bases separating them. CDR3 length: 20 residues. Germline CDR1 reads MGHRA; CDR2 reads YSYEKL. The CDR3 region has the DNA TGCGCCAGCAGCCATCCAACCAAGGGTGGGACAAGGGGGAAGAACACTGAAGCTTTCTTT. Translating it yields CASSHPTKGGTRGKNTEAFF.

The chain combines TRBV2 with TRBJ1-1, with D maybe TRBD1 (6 bases). Germline V gene sequence: CDR1 SNHLY, CDR2 FYNNEI. V lost 4 bases to trimming and J lost 5 bases, with 23 bases between them. This CDR3 region has 17 residues. The CDR3 spells CASSGVGGGNRATEAFF. CDR3 sequence (DNA): TGTGCCAGCAGTGGCGTCGGCGGTGGCAACAGGGCGACTGAAGCTTTCTTT.

This chain uses TRBV27 with TRBJ2-1; no reliable D call. This CDR3 spans 16 amino acids. CDR1 MNHEY and CDR2 SMNVEV come from the germline V gene (reference sequence). The germline V and J ends were trimmed by 3 bases and 8 bases, with 20 bases remaining between them. CDR3: CASSFYGFLRGDEQFF. The DNA for the CDR3 is TGTGCCAGCAGTTTCTACGGGTTTTTGCGTGGGGATGAGCAGTTCTTC.

The chain joins TRBV19 to TRBJ2-1; 9 nucleotides align to TRBD2. The J segment lost 5 bases and the V segment lost 6 bases, leaving 23 bases of the junction unmatched. The CDR3 contains 20 residues. In germline, CDR1 is LNHDA, CDR2 SQIVND (reference sequence). The CDR3 is CASRWVKGREGPPVHNEQFF. As DNA, the CDR3 is TGTGCCAGTAGGTGGGTTAAAGGGCGGGAGGGCCCCCCAGTACACAATGAGCAGTTCTTC.

The J gene is TRBJ2-5, the V gene TRBV7-7; D is unclear. Trimming shortened V by 5 bases and J by 7 bases, and 14 bases separated the two germline ends. The CDR3 covers 13 residues. The germline gives CDR1 SSHAT, CDR2 FNYEAQ (reference sequence). The CDR3 coding sequence is TGTGCCAGCAGCCCAAGTCAAGAAGGGACCCAGTACTTC. It encodes CASSPSQEGTQYF.

This chain connects TRBV7-2 to TRBJ2-5; 10 bases align to TRBD1. Germline V gives CDR1 SGHTA, CDR2 FQGNSA. The ends lost 2 bases at V and 5 bases at J; junction bases unmatched: 11. The CDR3 covers 17 residues. In DNA, the CDR3 is TGTGCCAGCAGCTTAAGATTCCCCCCGGGACAGGGGGAGACCCAGTACTTC. Its translation: CASSLRFPPGQGETQYF.

This clone was observed a handful of times. The gene calls are TRBV7-6 and TRBJ2-1; 7 bases map to TRBD1. CDR1 is SGHVS, CDR2 FNYEAQ, per germline. With V trimmed by 0 bases and J by 8 bases, 10 bases remained unmatched. The length of the CDR3 is 16 residues. The CDR3 DNA reads as TGTGCCAGCAGCTTAGCGAAAGGGGGCGCGGTCGATGAGCAGTTCTTC. Encoded protein: CASSLAKGGAVDEQFF. Full variable domain (missing parts from reference TRBV7-6 and TRBJ2-1): GAGVSQSPRYKVTKRGQDVALRCDPISGHVSLYWYRQALGQGPEFLTYFNYEAQQDKSGLPNDRFSAERPEGSISTLTIQRTEQRDSAMYRCASSLAKGGAVDEQFFGPGTRLTVL.

V gene TRBV7-3 combines with J gene TRBJ1-2; 7 bases match TRBD1. The CDR3 consists of 14 residues. Unmatched junction bases numbered 5, after V lost 5 bases and J lost 2 bases. Germline CDR1 SGHTA, CDR2 FQGTGA. The CDR3 DNA follows: TGTGCCAGCAGCCCGGGACAGACAAACTATGGCTACACCTTC. As protein: CASSPGQTNYGYTF.

The chain links TRBV7-9 to TRBJ1-4, with D possibly matching TRBD1 (5 bases). Germline V gene data show CDR1 as SEHNR and CDR2 as FQNEAQ (reference sequence). Trimming pared 11 bases from V and 3 bases from J, leaving 13 bases between. CDR3 length equals 13 residues. CDR3 bases: TGTGCCGGGCGGCAGGGTGCTAATGAAAAACTGTTTTTT. It translates to CAGRQGANEKLFF.

The chain links TRBV10-1 to TRBJ2-1, with 7 bases aligning to TRBD2. CDR3 length: 14 amino acids. V lost 8 bases, J lost 2 bases, and 6 bases stayed unmatched. Germline CDR1 and CDR2: WNHNN and SYGVQD (reference sequence). DNA for the CDR3: TGCGCCAGCGGTTCCAGCGGGACCTACAATGAGCAGTTCTTC. This encodes CASGSSGTYNEQFF.

V usage is TRBV19 and J usage is TRBJ2-5; 7 nucleotides align to TRBD2. Trimming took 3 bases from V and 5 from J; bases not matched to a gene: 6. CDR3 length: 14 residues. The V gene's germline CDR1 is LNHDA and CDR2 SQIVND (reference sequence). As DNA, the CDR3 is TGTGCCAGTAGTATTGGCGGGAGAGGGGAGACCCAGTACTTC. Residues: CASSIGGRGETQYF.

The chain has TRBV7-8 and TRBJ1-5; a possible D gene is TRBD1 (6 bases). This CDR3 comprises 16 residues. Trimming shortened V by 5 bases and J by 1 base, and 15 bases separated the two germline ends. Germline CDR1 and CDR2: SGHVS and FQNEAQ. The CDR3 reads CASSRHRELSNQPQHF. Here the CDR3 DNA reads TGTGCCAGCAGCCGTCACAGGGAGTTGAGCAATCAGCCCCAGCATTTT.

CDR3 region: CASSLTEQSGELFF. The CDR3 DNA sequence: TGTGCCAGCAGCTTAACCGAACAGAGCGGGGAGCTGTTTTTT. This chain joins TRBV7-3 and TRBJ2-2; D unresolved. The CDR3 is 14 residues long. The ends were cut back, 0 bases at V and 7 bases at J, with 9 bases in the middle. Germline V lookup: CDR1 SGHTA, CDR2 FQGTGA.

V is TRBV4-2 and J is TRBJ2-5; D gene ambiguous. V dropped 3 bases and J dropped 1 base, with 9 bases sitting between them. The V gene's germline CDR1 is LGHNA and CDR2 YNFKEQ. CDR3 length: 14 amino acids. CDR3 sequence: CASSQTAAQETQYF. The CDR3 DNA reads as TGTGCCAGCAGCCAGACCGCGGCCCAAGAGACCCAGTACTTC.

Comments on this clone: The junction differs from germline at one of its ends, possibly a read error. The CDR3 reads CASNLQGGGYEKLFF. As DNA, the CDR3 is TGTGCCAGCAATTTACAGGGAGGAGGATATGAAAAACTGTTTTTT. This chain joins TRBV28 and TRBJ1-4, with D tentatively TRBD1 (6 bases). CDR1 and CDR2 (germline): MDHEN, SYDVKM. This CDR3 spans 15 amino acids. Variable domain in full (rest from reference TRBV28 and TRBJ1-4): DVKVTQSSRYLVKRTGEKVFLECVQDMDHENMFWYRQDPGLGLRLIYFSYDVKMKEKGDIPEGYSVSREKKERFSLILESASTNQTSMYLCASNLQGGGYEKLFFGSGTQLSVL.